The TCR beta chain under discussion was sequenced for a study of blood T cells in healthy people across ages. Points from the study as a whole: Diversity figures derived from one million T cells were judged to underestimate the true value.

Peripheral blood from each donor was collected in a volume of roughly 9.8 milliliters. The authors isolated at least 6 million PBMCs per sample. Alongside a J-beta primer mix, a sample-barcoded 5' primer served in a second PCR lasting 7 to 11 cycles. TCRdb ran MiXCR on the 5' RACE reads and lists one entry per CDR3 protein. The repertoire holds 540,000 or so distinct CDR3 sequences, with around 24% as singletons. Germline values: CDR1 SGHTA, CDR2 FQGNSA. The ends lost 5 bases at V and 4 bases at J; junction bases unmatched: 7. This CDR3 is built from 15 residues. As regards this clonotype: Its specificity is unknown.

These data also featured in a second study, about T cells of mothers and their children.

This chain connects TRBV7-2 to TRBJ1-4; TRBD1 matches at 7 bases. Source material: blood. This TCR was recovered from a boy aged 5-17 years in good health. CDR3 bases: TGTGCCAGCAGCCCGGAGACAGGGAATAATGAAAAACTGTTTTTT. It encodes CASSPETGNNEKLFF.